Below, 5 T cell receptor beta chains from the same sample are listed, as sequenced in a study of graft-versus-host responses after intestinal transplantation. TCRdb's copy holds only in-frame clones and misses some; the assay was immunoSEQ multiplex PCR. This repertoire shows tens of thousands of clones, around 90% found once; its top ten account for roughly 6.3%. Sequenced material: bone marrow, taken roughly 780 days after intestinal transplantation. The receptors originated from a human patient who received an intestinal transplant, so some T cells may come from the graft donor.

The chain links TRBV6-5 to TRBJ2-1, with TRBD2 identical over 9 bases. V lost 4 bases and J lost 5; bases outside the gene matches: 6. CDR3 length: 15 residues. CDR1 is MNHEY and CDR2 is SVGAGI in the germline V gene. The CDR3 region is CASSLRREGNNEQFF. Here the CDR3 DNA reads TGTGCCAGCAGTTTGAGGCGGGAGGGGAACAATGAGCAGTTCTTC.

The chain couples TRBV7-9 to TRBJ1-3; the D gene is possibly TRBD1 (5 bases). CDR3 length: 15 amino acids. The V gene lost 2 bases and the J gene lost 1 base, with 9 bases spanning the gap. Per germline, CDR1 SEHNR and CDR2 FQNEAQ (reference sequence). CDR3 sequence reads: CASSLYAGSGNTIYF. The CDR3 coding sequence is TGTGCCAGCAGCTTATATGCAGGGTCTGGAAACACCATATATTTT. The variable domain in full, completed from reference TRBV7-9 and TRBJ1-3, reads DTGVSQNPRHKITKRGQNVTFRCDPISEHNRLYWYRQTLGQGPEFLTYFQNEAQLEKSRLLSDRFSAERPKGSFSTLEIQRTEQGDSAMYLCASSLYAGSGNTIYFGEGSWLTVV.

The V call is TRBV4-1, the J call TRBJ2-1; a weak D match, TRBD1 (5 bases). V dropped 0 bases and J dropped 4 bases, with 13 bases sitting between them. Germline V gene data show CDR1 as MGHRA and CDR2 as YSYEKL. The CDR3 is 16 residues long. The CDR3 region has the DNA TGCGCCAGCAGCCAAGAACAGGTCCTTCGTTACAATGAGCAGTTCTTC. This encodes CASSQEQVLRYNEQFF.

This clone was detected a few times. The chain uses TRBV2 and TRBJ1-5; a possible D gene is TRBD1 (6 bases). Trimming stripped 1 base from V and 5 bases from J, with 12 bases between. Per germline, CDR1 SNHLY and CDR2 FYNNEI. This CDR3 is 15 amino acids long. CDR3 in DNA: TGTGCCAGCAGTGAAGGCGACACAGGGTATCAGCCCCAGCATTTT. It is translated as CASSEGDTGYQPQHF.

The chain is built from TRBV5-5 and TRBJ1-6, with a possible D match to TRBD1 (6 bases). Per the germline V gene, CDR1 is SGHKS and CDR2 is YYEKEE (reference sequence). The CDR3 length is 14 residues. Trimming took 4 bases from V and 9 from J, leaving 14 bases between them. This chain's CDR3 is CASSLSGAGSPLHF. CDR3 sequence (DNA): TGTGCCAGCAGCCTGTCGGGGGCGGGTTCACCCCTCCACTTT.